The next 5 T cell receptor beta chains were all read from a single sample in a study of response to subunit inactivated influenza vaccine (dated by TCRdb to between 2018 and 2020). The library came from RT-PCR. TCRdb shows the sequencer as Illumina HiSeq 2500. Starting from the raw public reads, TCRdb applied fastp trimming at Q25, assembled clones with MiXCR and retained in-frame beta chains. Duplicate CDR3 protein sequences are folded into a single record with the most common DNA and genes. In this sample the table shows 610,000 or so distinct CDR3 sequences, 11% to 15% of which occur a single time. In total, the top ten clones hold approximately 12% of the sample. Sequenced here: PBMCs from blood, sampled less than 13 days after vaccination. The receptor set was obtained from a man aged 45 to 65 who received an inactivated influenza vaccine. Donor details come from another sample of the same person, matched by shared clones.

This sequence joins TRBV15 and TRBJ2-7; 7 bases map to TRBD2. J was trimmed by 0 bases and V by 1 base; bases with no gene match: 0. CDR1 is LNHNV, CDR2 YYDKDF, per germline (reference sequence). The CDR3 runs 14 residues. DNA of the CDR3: TGTGCCACCAGCAGAGCGGGGGGCTCCTACGAGCAGTACTTC. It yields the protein CATSRAGGSYEQYF. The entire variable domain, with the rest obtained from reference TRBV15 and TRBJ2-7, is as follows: DAMVIQNPRYQVTQFGKPVTLSCSQTLNHNVMYWYQQKSSQAPKLLFHYYDKDFNNEADTPDNFQSRRPNTSFCFLDIRSPGLGDTAMYLCATSRAGGSYEQYFGPGTRLTVT.

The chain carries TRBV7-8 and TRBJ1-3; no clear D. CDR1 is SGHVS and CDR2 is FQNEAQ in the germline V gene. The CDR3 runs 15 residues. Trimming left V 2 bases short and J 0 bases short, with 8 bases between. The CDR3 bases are TGTGCCAGCAGCTTACGGGCGGCCTCTGGAAACACCATATATTTT. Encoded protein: CASSLRAASGNTIYF.

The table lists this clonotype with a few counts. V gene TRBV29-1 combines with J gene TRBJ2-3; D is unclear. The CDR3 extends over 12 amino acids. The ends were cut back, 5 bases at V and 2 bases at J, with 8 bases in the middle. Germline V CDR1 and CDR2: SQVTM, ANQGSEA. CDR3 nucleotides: TGCAGCGTTACCGGAACCACAGATACGCAGTATTTT. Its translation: CSVTGTTDTQYF.

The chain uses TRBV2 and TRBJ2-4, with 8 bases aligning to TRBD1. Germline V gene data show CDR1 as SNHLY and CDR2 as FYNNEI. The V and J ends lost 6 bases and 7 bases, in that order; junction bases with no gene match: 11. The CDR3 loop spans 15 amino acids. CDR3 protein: CASRETGVSQNIQYF. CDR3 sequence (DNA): TGTGCCAGCAGGGAGACAGGGGTCTCCCAGAACATTCAGTACTTC. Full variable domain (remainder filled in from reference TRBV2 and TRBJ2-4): EPEVTQTPSHQVTQMGQEVILRCVPISNHLYFYWYRQILGQKVEFLVSFYNNEISEKSEIFDDQFSVERPDGSNFTLKIRSTKLEDSAMYFCASRETGVSQNIQYFGAGTRLSVL.

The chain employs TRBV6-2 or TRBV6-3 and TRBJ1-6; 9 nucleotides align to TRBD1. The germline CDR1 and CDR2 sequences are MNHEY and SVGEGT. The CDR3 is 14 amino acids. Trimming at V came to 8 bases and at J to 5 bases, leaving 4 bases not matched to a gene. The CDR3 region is CASRWTGDNSPLHF. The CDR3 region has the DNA TGTGCCAGCCGATGGACAGGGGATAATTCACCCCTCCACTTT.